Below, 19 T cell receptor beta chains from the same sample are listed, as sequenced in a study of blood T cell repertoires in COVID-19 (dated by TCRdb to 2018 to 2020). Preparation of the library involved the immunoSEQ multiplex PCR assay. What TCRdb holds here is the immuneACCESS table cut down to in-frame rearrangements. Part of the clones is not present; checked against another copy, under half of the missing clones reflect an unresolved V gene, and the others are unexplained. This sample has approximately 60,000 clones in its table, and around 85% of those were observed once. The top ten constitute 17% of the sample. The sample taken for sequencing was peripheral blood. The receptors here all came from a man aged 70 or older with active COVID-19.

CDR3 sequence reads: CASSRLAGGFLQETQYF. DNA for the CDR3: TGTGCCAGCAGCAGACTAGCGGGAGGGTTTCTCCAAGAGACCCAGTACTTC. The V gene is TRBV7-9, the J gene TRBJ2-5, with TRBD2 matching over 14 bases. Looked up from germline, CDR1 is SEHNR and CDR2 is FQNEAQ (reference sequence). V was pared by 5 bases and J by 1 base, with 6 bases of the junction left unmatched. The length of the CDR3 is 17 residues.

This sequence joins TRBV4-3 and TRBJ1-5; TRBD1 aligns across 8 bases. This CDR3 has 14 residues. J was trimmed by 5 bases and V by 4 bases; bases with no gene match: 4. The germline CDR1 and CDR2 sequences are LGHNA and YSLEER. The chain's CDR3 is CASSLVQGDQPQHF. The CDR3 nucleotides are TGCGCCAGCAGCCTCGTACAGGGGGATCAGCCCCAGCATTTT.

The chain employs TRBV5-1 and TRBJ2-6; unclear D gene. CDR3 length equals 18 residues. CDR1 is SGHRS and CDR2 is YFSETQ in the germline V gene. Trimming left V 0 bases short and J 0 bases short, with 13 bases between. CDR3 amino acids: CASSLAEVALSGANVLTF. The DNA of the CDR3 is TGCGCCAGCAGCTTGGCCGAGGTGGCCCTCTCTGGGGCCAACGTCCTGACTTTC.

V is TRBV4-3 and J is TRBJ2-7; 7 bases fit TRBD1. CDR1 and CDR2 from the germline V gene are LGHNA and YSLEER. The CDR3 has 14 residues. The V and J ends lost 3 bases and 5 bases, in that order; junction bases with no gene match: 7. DNA of the CDR3: TGCGCCAGCAGCCATTCCACAGGGGAACACGAGCAGTACTTC. Translation: CASSHSTGEHEQYF.

The gene calls are TRBV18 and TRBJ2-7; 8 bases match TRBD1. V shed 0 bases, J shed 6 bases, and the junction held 7 bases outside the gene matches. The CDR3 is 15 amino acids. Per germline, CDR1 KGHSH and CDR2 LQKENI. CDR3 DNA sequence: TGTGCCAGCTCACCACCGACGACCACAGGGGGCGAGCAGTACTTC. Translated: CASSPPTTTGGEQYF.

This sequence joins TRBV3-1 (or the pseudogene TRBV3-2) and TRBJ2-5; 10 bases agree with TRBD1. CDR1 LGHDT and CDR2 YNNKEL come from the germline V gene (reference sequence). Unmatched junction bases numbered 0, after V lost 4 bases and J lost 4 bases. There are 13 residues in the CDR3. DNA for the CDR3: TGTGCCAGCAGCCGGGACAGGGGAGAGACCCAGTACTTC. It is translated as CASSRDRGETQYF.

The chain uses TRBV4-2 and TRBJ2-1, with 11 bases aligning to TRBD2. The germline gives CDR1 LGHNA, CDR2 YNFKEQ. The CDR3 totals 18 residues. V lost 1 base, J lost 2 bases, and 7 bases stayed unmatched. CDR3 sequence: CASSQAGTSGLPYNEQFF. In DNA form, the CDR3 reads TGTGCCAGCAGCCAAGCCGGGACTAGCGGACTCCCCTACAATGAGCAGTTCTTC.

The chain combines TRBV5-1 with TRBJ1-1, with TRBD1 matching 10 bases. The junction had 5 bases not matched to a gene; V was cut back by 4 bases and J by 5 bases. Germline CDR1 is SGHRS and CDR2 is YFSETQ. This CDR3 has 14 amino acids. In DNA, the CDR3 is TGCGCCAGCAGCGCGGACAGGGGGGCTACTGAAGCTTTCTTT. This gives the protein CASSADRGATEAFF.

The J gene is TRBJ1-4, the V gene TRBV28; 10 bases align to TRBD1. CDR3 length: 12 amino acids. Germline lookup yields CDR1 MDHEN and CDR2 SYDVKM. The CDR3 protein is CAGGTGVEKLFF. CDR3 coding DNA: TGTGCTGGGGGGACAGGGGTTGAAAAACTGTTTTTT.

This chain links TRBV5-4 with TRBJ2-1; a weak D match, TRBD1 (6 bases). The germline CDR1 and CDR2 sequences are SGHNT and YYREEE (reference sequence). Trimming removed 4 bases at V and 3 bases at J, with 14 bases between. The CDR3 loop spans 15 amino acids. The CDR3 region is CASSPWDTFYNEQFF. The DNA for the CDR3 is TGTGCCAGCAGCCCTTGGGACACCTTCTACAATGAGCAGTTCTTC.

The chain uses TRBV6-2 or TRBV6-3 and TRBJ2-7; TRBD1 aligns across 7 bases. This CDR3 spans 15 amino acids. Trimming cost V 5 bases and J 0 bases; bases outside gene matches: 7. Germline V gives CDR1 MNHEY, CDR2 SVGEGT. The CDR3 DNA sequence: TGTGCCAGCAGTACGACAGGGTTGGGCTCCTACGAGCAGTACTTC. Translation: CASSTTGLGSYEQYF.

CDR3 sequence (DNA): TGTGCCAGCAGAAAGAACTCCGGGACCCTCAGTGGTAGCGGGAGGACCGGGGAGCTGTTTTTT. Protein sequence: CASRKNSGTLSGSGRTGELFF. The chain joins TRBV27 to TRBJ2-2, with 10 nucleotides matching TRBD2. Per germline, CDR1 MNHEY and CDR2 SMNVEV (reference sequence). The CDR3 has 21 residues. Trimming cost V 6 bases and J 5 bases; bases outside gene matches: 24.

The chain has TRBV7-2 and TRBJ2-5, with a weak D call TRBD2 (5 bases). CDR3 length equals 16 residues. Germline CDR1 reads SGHTA; CDR2 reads FQGNSA. Trimming left V 3 bases short and J 0 bases short, with 14 bases between. In nucleotides, the CDR3 is TGTGCCAGCAGCTTTTACGCTAGCAGATACCAAGAGACCCAGTACTTC. Residues: CASSFYASRYQETQYF.

The chain carries TRBV6-2 or TRBV6-3 and TRBJ2-5, with 8 positions matching TRBD2. Germline lookup yields CDR1 MNHEY and CDR2 SVGEGT. This CDR3 has 16 residues. The ends lost 6 bases at V and 3 bases at J; junction bases unmatched: 12. The CDR3 DNA follows: TGTGCCAGCAGCTTAGGGGATCCAGCGGGGGAAGAGACCCAGTACTTC. It codes for CASSLGDPAGEETQYF.

This clone has a single count. This chain uses TRBV19 with TRBJ1-5; TRBD1 matches at 12 bases. V lost 3 bases, J lost 5 bases, and 8 bases stayed unmatched. The V gene's germline CDR1 is LNHDA and CDR2 SQIVND (reference sequence). The CDR3 length is 17 residues. The CDR3 coding sequence is TGTGCCAGTAGTATGAGTTCTGGGACAGGGGGCGATCAGCCCCAGCATTTT. Translating it yields CASSMSSGTGGDQPQHF.

CDR3 nucleotide sequence: TGTGCCAGCAGTACACACACAGGGAATTCTGGCTACACCTTC. This encodes CASSTHTGNSGYTF. The V gene is TRBV27, the J gene TRBJ1-2, with TRBD1 as a possible D gene (6 bases). The CDR3 spans 14 residues. V lost 5 bases and J 7 bases, leaving 17 bases between the germline ends. Germline V CDR1 and CDR2: MNHEY, SMNVEV (reference sequence).

This sequence joins TRBV18 and TRBJ2-1; TRBD2 aligns across 7 bases. This CDR3 has 16 residues. Germline CDR1 and CDR2: KGHSH and LQKENI. The V gene end was trimmed by 1 base and the J gene end by 3 bases; junction bases not matched to a gene: 6. This CDR3 reads CASSPRALASYNEQFF. The CDR3 DNA reads TGTGCCAGCTCACCACGGGCACTAGCGAGCTACAATGAGCAGTTCTTC.

The chain uses TRBV19 and TRBJ2-7, with 11 bases matching TRBD2. Germline V gene data show CDR1 as LNHDA and CDR2 as SQIVND (reference sequence). The CDR3 totals 14 residues. Trimming took 7 bases from V and 2 from J; bases not matched to a gene: 4. The CDR3 here is CASKGTSGAYEQYF. The CDR3 bases are TGTGCCAGTAAAGGGACTAGCGGCGCCTACGAGCAGTACTTC.

The chain couples TRBV19 to TRBJ1-1; D uncertain. Germline V gene sequence: CDR1 LNHDA, CDR2 SQIVND (reference sequence). Trimming removed 5 bases at V and 8 bases at J, with 24 bases between. There are 16 residues in the CDR3. The CDR3 DNA reads as TGTGCCAGTAGTCCCGGACTCACCCGAACCGGTGGGGAAGCTTTCTTT. Its protein product is CASSPGLTRTGGEAFF.